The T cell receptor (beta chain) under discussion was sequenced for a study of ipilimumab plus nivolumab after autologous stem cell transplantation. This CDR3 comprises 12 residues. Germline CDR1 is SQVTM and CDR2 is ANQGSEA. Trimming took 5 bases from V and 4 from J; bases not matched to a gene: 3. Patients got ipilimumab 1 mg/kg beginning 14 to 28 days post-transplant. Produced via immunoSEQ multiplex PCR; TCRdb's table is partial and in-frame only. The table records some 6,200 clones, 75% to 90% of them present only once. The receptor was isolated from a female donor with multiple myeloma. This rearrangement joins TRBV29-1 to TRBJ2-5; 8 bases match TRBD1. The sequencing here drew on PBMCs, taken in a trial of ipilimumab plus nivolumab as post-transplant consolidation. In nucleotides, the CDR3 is TGCAGCGTTCCGGACAGGGCAGAGACCCAGTACTTC. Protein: CSVPDRAETQYF.